The 3 T cell receptor beta chains below were found in one sample sequenced in a study of breast tumors, draining lymph nodes, adjacent tissues. The lymph nodes were axillary draining lymph nodes from breast cancer patients. TCRdb re-analysed the multiplex PCR reads in MiXCR, keeping a single row per CDR3 protein. The table lists around 140,000 distinct CDR3 sequences, about 20% of them singletons. The sample comprised axillary lymph node tissue. Receptor source: a female donor with breast cancer. Some clones in this sample may be carry-over from other donors' samples.

This clonotype was detected ten times or more. This chain links TRBV14 with TRBJ2-7, with no clear D. Trimming removed 1 base at V and 0 bases at J, with 7 bases between. The germline CDR1 and CDR2 sequences are SGHDN and FVKESK. This CDR3 contains 14 residues. As DNA, the CDR3 is TGTGCCAGCAGCCAAGCGGGCCTCTCCTACGAGCAGTACTTC. Protein sequence: CASSQAGLSYEQYF.

Ten or more counts support this clonotype. The chain employs TRBV5-8 and TRBJ2-1, with TRBD1 matching 9 bases. The ends lost 3 bases at V and 5 bases at J; junction bases unmatched: 0. This CDR3 contains 13 residues. Germline V gives CDR1 SGHTS, CDR2 YDEGEE. The CDR3 sequence: CASSWDRDNEQFF. CDR3 in DNA: TGTGCCAGCAGCTGGGACAGGGACAATGAGCAGTTCTTC.

There are many counts of this clonotype. The genes are TRBV20-1 and TRBJ1-6; D is possibly TRBD1 (6 bases). Germline lookup yields CDR1 DFQATT and CDR2 SNEGSKA (reference sequence). The CDR3 contains 15 residues. Trimming removed 3 bases at V and 10 bases at J, with 19 bases between. CDR3: CSARPQTGGESPLHF. CDR3 sequence (DNA): TGCAGTGCTAGGCCCCAGACAGGCGGCGAGTCACCCCTCCACTTT.